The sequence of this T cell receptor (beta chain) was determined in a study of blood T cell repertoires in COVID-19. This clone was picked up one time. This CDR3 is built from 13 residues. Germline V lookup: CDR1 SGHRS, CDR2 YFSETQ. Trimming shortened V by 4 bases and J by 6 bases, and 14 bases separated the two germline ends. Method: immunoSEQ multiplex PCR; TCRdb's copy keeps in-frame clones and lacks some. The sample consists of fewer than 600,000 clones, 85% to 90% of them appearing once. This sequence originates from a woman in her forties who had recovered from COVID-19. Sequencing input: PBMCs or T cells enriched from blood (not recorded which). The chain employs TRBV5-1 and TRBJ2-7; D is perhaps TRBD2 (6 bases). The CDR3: CASSLGGIGEQYF. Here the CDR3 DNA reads TGCGCCAGCAGCCTTGGGGGGATAGGCGAGCAGTACTTC.